This TCR beta chain was found in a study of T cells after yellow fever vaccination. Findings of the study overall: The presence of abundant clonotypes contaminating from the bulk population was possible in FACS-sorted repertoires.

TCRdb reprocessed the 5' RACE reads via MiXCR and lists one record per CDR3 protein. The sample consists of approximately 260,000 distinct CDR3 sequences, about an eighth of them appearing once. V lost 2 bases to trimming and J lost 7 bases; unmatched junction nucleotides: 10. The length of the CDR3 is 15 residues. Germline CDR1 and CDR2: SGHVS and FQNEAQ. For this clonotype: Its antigen is as yet unknown.

The sequence was collected from a man between 25 and 39 years old who received the YFV17D yellow fever vaccine. The sequences come from CD4+ T cells sorted from PBMCs, collected 45 days after the yellow fever booster vaccination. This chain connects TRBV7-8 to TRBJ2-7; TRBD2 aligns across 8 bases. In DNA, the CDR3 is TGTGCCAGCAGCTTAAGTGCCAGCTCGGGAGGGGAGCAGTACTTC. This gives the protein CASSLSASSGGEQYF.